This TCR beta chain emerged from a study of blood T cells in healthy people across ages. Germline V gene sequence: CDR1 MRHNA, CDR2 SNTAGT. V lost 6 bases, J lost 8 bases, and 7 bases stayed unmatched. The CDR3 has 14 residues. As for this clonotype: What it binds is not known.

Study results and caveats: Long-lived donors had more naive CD4+ cells and higher diversity than aged donors.

Combining a sample-barcoded 5' primer with a J-beta primer mix, a second PCR ran for roughly 7 to 12 cycles. TCRdb re-derived calls from the 5' RACE reads in MiXCR, one entry per CDR3 protein. In the table there are fewer than 1.5 million distinct CDR3 sequences, 42% of which are singletons. The TCR sequence derives from a woman younger than 35 in good health. The rearrangement uses TRBV6-4 and TRBJ2-1, with 10 bases that match TRBD2. Specimen: blood. DNA for the CDR3: TGTGCCAGCAGACTCTCTAGCGGGGGTGATGAGCAGTTCTTC. Translating it yields CASRLSSGGDEQFF.